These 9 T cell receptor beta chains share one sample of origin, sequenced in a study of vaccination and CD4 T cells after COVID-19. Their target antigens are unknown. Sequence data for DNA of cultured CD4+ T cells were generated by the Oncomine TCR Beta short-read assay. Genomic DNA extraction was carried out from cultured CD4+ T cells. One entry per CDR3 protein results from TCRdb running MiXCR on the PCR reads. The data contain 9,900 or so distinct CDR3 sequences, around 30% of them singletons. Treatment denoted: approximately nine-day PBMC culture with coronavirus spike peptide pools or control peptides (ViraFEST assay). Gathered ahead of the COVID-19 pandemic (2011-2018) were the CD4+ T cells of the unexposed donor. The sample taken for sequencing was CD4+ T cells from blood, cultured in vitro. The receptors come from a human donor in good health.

For the CDR3, the DNA is TGCGCCAGCCGAGACGGGGCGGGCCAAGAGACCCAGTACTTC. Protein: CASRDGAGQETQYF. The rearrangement uses TRBV5-1 and TRBJ2-5; D assignment may be TRBD1 or TRBD2 (5 bases each). In germline, CDR1 is SGHRS, CDR2 YFSETQ. The length of the CDR3 is 14 residues. V was shortened by 7 bases and J by 1 base, with 14 bases between the two germline ends.

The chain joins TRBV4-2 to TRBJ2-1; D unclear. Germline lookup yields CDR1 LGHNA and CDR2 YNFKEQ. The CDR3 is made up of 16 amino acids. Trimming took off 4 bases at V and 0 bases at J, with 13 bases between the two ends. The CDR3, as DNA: TGTGCCAGCAGCCCCCCACCTACCAGCTCCTACAATGAGCAGTTCTTC. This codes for CASSPPPTSSYNEQFF.

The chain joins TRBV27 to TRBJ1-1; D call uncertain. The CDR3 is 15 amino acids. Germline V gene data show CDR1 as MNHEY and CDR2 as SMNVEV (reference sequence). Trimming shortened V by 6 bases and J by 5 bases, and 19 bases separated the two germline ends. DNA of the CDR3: TGTGCCAGCAGATGGCATGGAACGGCGGGAACTGAAGCTTTCTTT. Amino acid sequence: CASRWHGTAGTEAFF.

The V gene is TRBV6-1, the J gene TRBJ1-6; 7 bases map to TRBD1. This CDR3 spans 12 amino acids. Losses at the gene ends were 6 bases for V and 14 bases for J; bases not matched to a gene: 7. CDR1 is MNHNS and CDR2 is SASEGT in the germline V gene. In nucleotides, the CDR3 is TGTGCCAGCAGCCGCCCTCAGGGGGCCCTCCACTTT. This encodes CASSRPQGALHF.

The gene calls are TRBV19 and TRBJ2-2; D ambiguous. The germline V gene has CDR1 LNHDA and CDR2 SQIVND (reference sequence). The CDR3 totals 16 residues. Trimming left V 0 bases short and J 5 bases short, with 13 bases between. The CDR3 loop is CASSIEPLRLTGELFF. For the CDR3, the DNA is TGTGCCAGTAGTATAGAACCCCTGAGACTGACCGGGGAGCTGTTTTTT.

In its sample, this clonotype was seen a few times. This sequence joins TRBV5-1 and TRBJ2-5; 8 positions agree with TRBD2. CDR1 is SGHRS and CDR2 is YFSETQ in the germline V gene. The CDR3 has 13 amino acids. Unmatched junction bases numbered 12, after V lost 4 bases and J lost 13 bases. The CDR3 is CASSLPTSGHPYF. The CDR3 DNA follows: TGCGCCAGCAGCCTGCCCACTAGCGGCCACCCGTACTTC. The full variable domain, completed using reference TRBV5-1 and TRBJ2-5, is KAGVTQTPRYLIKTRGQQVTLSCSPISGHRSVSWYQQTPGQGLQFLFEYFSETQRNKGNFPGRFSGRQFSNSRSEMNVSTLELGDSALYLCASSLPTSGHPYFGPGTRLLVL.

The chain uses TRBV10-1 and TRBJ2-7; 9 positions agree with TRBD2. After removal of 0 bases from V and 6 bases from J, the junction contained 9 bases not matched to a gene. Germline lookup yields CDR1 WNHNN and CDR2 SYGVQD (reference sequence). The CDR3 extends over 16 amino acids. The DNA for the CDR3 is TGCGCCAGCAGTGAGTCTGGACTAGCGCCTAATCTCGAGCAGTACTTC. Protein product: CASSESGLAPNLEQYF.

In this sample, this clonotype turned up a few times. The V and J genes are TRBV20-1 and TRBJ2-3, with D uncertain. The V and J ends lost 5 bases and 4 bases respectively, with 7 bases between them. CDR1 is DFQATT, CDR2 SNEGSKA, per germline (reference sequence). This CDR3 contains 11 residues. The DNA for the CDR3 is TGCAGTGCTTTTAGGGCAGATACGCAGTATTTT. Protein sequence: CSAFRADTQYF.

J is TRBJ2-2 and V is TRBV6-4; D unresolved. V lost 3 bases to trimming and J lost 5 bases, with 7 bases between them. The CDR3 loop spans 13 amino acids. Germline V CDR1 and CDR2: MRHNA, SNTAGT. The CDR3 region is CASSETETGELFF. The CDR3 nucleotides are TGTGCCAGCAGTGAGACCGAGACCGGGGAGCTGTTTTTT.